This T cell receptor (beta chain) appears in the sequencing data of a study of identical twins. One entry per CDR3 protein, called by TCRdb with MiXCR from the 5' RACE reads. This sample has 200,000 to 300,000 distinct CDR3 sequences, with 7% to 8.5% found just once. There are many counts of this clonotype. V trimming: 1 base; J trimming: 0 bases; junction bases outside the gene matches: 6. Germline CDR1 reads SGHDN; CDR2 reads FVKESK. CDR3 size: 18 residues. The same sample was also studied in work on yellow fever vaccine responses in identical twins.

The TCR comes from a woman in her late teens or twenties in good health. The chain combines TRBV14 with TRBJ2-1; TRBD2 matches 10 bases. Sequencing used CD8+ T cells sorted from blood. CDR3 DNA sequence: TGTGCCAGCAGCCAAGCGGGACTAGCGACGAGCTCCTACAATGAGCAGTTCTTC. It translates to CASSQAGLATSSYNEQFF.